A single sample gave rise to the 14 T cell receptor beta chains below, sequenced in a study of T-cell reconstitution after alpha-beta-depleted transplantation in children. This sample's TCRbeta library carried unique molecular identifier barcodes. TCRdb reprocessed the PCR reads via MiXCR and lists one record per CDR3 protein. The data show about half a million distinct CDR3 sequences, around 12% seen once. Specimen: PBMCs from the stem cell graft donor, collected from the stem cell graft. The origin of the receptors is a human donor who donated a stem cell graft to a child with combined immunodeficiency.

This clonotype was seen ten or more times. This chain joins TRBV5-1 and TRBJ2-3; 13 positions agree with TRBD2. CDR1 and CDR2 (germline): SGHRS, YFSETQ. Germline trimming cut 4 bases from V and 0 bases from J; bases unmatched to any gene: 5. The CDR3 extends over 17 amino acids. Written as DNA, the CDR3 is TGCGCCAGCAGCCCAGAGGGACTAGCGGGGAGCACAGATACGCAGTATTTT. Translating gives CASSPEGLAGSTDTQYF.

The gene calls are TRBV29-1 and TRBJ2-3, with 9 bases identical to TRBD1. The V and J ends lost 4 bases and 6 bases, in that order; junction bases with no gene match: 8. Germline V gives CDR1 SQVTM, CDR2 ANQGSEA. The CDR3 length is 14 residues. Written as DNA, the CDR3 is TGCAGCGTTGCCGGGACAGGGCTTCGGGATACGCAGTATTTT. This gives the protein CSVAGTGLRDTQYF.

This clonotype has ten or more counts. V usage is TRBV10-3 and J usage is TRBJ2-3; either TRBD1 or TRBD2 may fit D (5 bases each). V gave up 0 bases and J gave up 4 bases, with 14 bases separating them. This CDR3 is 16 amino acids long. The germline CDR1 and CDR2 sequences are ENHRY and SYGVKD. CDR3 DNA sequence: TGTGCCATCAGTGAGTCCCCGGGACGTAGAGCAGATACGCAGTATTTT. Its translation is CAISESPGRRADTQYF.

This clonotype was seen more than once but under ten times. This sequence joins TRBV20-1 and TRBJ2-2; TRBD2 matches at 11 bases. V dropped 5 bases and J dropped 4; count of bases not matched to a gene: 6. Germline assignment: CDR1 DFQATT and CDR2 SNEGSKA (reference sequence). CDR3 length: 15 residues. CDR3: CSAQRLAGTTGELFF. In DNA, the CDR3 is TGCAGTGCTCAGAGACTAGCGGGGACCACCGGGGAGCTGTTTTTT.

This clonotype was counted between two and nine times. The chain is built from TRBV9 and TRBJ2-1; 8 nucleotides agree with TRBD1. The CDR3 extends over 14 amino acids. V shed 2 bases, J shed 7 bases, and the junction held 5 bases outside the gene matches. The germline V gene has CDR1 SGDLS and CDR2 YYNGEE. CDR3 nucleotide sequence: TGTGCCAGCAGCGTCGACAGGGGTCGTAATGAGCAGTTCTTC. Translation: CASSVDRGRNEQFF. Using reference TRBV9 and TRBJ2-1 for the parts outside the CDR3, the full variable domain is DSGVTQTPKHLITATGQRVTLRCSPRSGDLSVYWYQQSLDQGLQFLIQYYNGEERAKGNILERFSAQQFPDLHSELNLSSLELGDSALYFCASSVDRGRNEQFFGPGTRLTVL.

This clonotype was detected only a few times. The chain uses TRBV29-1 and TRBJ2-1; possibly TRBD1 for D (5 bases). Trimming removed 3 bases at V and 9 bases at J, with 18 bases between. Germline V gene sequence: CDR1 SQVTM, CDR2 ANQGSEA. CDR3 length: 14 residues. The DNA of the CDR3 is TGCAGCGTTGATCAGGAAGGGGCCCTATTTGAGCAGTTCTTC. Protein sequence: CSVDQEGALFEQFF.

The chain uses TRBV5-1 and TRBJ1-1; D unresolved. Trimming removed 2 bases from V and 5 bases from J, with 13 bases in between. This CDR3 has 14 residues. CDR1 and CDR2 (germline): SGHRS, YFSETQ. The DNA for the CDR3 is TGCGCCAGCAGCTTAGCCTCGACCGTTACTGAAGCTTTCTTT. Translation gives CASSLASTVTEAFF. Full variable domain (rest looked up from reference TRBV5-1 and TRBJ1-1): KAGVTQTPRYLIKTRGQQVTLSCSPISGHRSVSWYQQTPGQGLQFLFEYFSETQRNKGNFPGRFSGRQFSNSRSEMNVSTLELGDSALYLCASSLASTVTEAFFGQGTRLTVV.

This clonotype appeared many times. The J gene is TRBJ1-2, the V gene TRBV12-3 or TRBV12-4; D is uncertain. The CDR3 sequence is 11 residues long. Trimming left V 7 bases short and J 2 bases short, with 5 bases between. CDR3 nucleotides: TGTGCCAGCACGGGCAACTATGGCTACACCTTC. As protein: CASTGNYGYTF.

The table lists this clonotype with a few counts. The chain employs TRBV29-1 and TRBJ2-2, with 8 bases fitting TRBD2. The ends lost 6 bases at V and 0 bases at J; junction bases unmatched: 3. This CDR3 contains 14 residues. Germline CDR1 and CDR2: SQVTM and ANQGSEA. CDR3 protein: CSVGGASNTGELFF. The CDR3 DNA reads TGCAGCGTCGGGGGGGCATCGAACACCGGGGAGCTGTTTTTT.

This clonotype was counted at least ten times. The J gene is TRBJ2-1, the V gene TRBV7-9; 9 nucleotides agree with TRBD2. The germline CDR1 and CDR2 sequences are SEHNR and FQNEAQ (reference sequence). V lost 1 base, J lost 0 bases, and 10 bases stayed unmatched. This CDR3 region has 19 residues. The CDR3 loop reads CASSLVPSGARSSYNEQFF. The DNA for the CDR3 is TGTGCCAGCAGCTTAGTCCCTAGCGGGGCCCGAAGCTCCTACAATGAGCAGTTCTTC.

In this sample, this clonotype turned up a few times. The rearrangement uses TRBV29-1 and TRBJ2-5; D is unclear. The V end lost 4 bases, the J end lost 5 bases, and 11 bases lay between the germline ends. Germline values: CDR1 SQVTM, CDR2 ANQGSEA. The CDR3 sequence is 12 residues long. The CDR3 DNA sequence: TGCAGCGTTGTTTCGCAAGCGGAGACCCAGTACTTC. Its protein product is CSVVSQAETQYF.

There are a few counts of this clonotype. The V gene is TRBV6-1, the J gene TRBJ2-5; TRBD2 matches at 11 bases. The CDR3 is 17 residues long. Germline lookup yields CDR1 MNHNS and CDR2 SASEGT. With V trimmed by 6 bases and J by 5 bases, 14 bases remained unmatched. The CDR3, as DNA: TGTGCCAGCAGCTCCCCGCGTAGCGGGGGGGGCACGGAGACCCAGTACTTC. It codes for CASSSPRSGGGTETQYF.

CDR3 region: CASSLGGPTATQYF. The CDR3 nucleotides read TGCGCCAGCAGCTTGGGAGGCCCGACGGCGACCCAGTACTTC. The V and J genes are TRBV5-1 and TRBJ2-5; D ambiguous. V was trimmed by 0 bases and J by 7 bases, leaving 13 bases between them. The germline V gene has CDR1 SGHRS and CDR2 YFSETQ. This CDR3 comprises 14 residues. Together with reference TRBV5-1 and TRBJ2-5, the CDR3 gives the full variable domain: KAGVTQTPRYLIKTRGQQVTLSCSPISGHRSVSWYQQTPGQGLQFLFEYFSETQRNKGNFPGRFSGRQFSNSRSEMNVSTLELGDSALYLCASSLGGPTATQYFGPGTRLLVL.

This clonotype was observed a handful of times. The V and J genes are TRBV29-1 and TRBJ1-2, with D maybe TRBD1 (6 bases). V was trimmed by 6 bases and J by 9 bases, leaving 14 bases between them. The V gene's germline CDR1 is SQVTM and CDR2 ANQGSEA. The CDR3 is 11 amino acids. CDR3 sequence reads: CSVSGGTSYTF. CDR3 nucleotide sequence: TGCAGCGTCTCCGGTGGGACAAGCTACACCTTC.